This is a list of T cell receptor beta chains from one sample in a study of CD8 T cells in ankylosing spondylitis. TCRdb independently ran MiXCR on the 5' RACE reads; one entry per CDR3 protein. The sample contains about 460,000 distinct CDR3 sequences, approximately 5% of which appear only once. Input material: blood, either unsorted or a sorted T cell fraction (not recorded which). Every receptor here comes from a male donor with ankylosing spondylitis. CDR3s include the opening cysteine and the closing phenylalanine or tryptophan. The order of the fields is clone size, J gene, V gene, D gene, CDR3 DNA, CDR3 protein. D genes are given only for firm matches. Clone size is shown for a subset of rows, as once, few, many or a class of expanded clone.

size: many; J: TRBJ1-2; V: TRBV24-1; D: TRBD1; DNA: TGTGCCACCAGTGAGCCGGACAGGGTGGGCTACACCTTC; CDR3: CATSEPDRVGYTF
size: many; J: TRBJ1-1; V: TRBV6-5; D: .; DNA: TGTGCCAGCAGCTACCTGAAGAGATCTGAAGCTTTCTTT; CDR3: CASSYLKRSEAFF
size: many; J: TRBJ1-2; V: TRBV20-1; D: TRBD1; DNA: TGCAGTGTACGGGACAGAGATGGCTACACCTTC; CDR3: CSVRDRDGYTF
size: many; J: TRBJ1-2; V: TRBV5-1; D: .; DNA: TGCGCCAGCAGCTTGGGGCGACAGTACACCTTC; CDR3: CASSLGRQYTF
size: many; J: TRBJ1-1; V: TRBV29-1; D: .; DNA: TGCAGCGTTCTCCGAGAGACTGAAGCTTTCTTT; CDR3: CSVLRETEAFF
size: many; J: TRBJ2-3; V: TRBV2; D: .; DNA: TGTGCCAGCACAGGGCGGCTTACAGATACGCAGTATTTT; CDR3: CASTGRLTDTQYF
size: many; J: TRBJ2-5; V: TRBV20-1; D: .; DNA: TGCAGTGCTAGAGCTGCTGAGTCGCTCCAAGAGACCCAGTACTTC; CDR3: CSARAAESLQETQYF
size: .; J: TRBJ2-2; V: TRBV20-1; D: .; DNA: TGCAGTGCTAGAACTCAGGCCACCGGGGAGCTGTTTTTT; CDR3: CSARTQATGELFF
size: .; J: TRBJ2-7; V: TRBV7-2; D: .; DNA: TGTGCCAGCAGTTCCCTCCGTCGGGCCCACGAGCAGTACTTC; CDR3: CASSSLRRAHEQYF
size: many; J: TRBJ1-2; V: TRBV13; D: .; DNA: TGTGCCAGCAGCACAGACAGCTATGGCTACACCTTC; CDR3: CASSTDSYGYTF
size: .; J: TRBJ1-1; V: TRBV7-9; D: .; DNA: TGTGCGGGGGGGGAGGGATGGACTGAAGCTTTCTTT; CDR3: CAGGEGWTEAFF
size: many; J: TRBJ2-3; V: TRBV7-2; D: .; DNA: TGTGCCAGCAGCAAATACACAGATACGCAGTATTTT; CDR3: CASSKYTDTQYF
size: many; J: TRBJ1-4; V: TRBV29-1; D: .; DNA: TGCAGCGTTGGCCAGGGTGGTGAAAAACTGTTTTTT; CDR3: CSVGQGGEKLFF
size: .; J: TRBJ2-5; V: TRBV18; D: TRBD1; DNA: TGTGCCAGCTCACGAAGGTCCCCGGGACAGGGATTAACAGAGACCCAGTACTTC; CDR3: CASSRRSPGQGLTETQYF
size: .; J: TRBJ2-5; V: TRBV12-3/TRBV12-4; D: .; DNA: TGTGCCAGCAGTTTACAACAGATCCAAGAGACCCAGTACTTC; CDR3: CASSLQQIQETQYF
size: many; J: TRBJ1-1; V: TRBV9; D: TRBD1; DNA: TGTGCCAGCAGCCCGACAGGGCGAGGCACTGAAGCTTTCTTT; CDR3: CASSPTGRGTEAFF
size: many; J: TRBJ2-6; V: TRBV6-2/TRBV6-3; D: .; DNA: TGTGCCAGCAGAACGGGATTGGCCGTCTCTGGGGCCAACGTCCTGACTTTC; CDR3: CASRTGLAVSGANVLTF
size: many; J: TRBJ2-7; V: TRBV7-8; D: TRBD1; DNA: TGTGCCAGCAGCCCGGACAGGGGGTACGAGCAGTACTTC; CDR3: CASSPDRGYEQYF
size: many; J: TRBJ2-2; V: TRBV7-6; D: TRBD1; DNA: TGTGCCAGCAGACCGACAGGGTCCACCGGGGAGCTGTTTTTT; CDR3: CASRPTGSTGELFF
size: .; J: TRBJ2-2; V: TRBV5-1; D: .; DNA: TGCGCCAGCAGCATACAGGGCACCGGGGAGCTGTTTTTT; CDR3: CASSIQGTGELFF
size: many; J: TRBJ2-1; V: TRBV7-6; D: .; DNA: TGTGCCAGCAGCTTAGTACAGGGCGAGCAGTTCTTC; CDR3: CASSLVQGEQFF
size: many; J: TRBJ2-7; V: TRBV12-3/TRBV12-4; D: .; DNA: TGTGCCAGCAGTTTTAGAGCGGAGGACCGCTACGAGCAGTACTTC; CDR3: CASSFRAEDRYEQYF
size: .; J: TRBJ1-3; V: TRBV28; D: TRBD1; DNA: TGTGCCAGCAGTTTGACAGGGGAGATTGGAAACACCATATATTTT; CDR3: CASSLTGEIGNTIYF
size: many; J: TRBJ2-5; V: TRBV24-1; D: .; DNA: TGTGCCACCAGTGATTTGTATTCCGGGGGGCCCGGGACCCAGTACTTC; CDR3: CATSDLYSGGPGTQYF